This entry lists 22 T cell receptor beta chains sequenced from one sample in a study of PD-1 blockade in classical Hodgkin lymphoma. Time point reported: cycle 4 day 1 (C4D1), after 6 weeks of nivolumab. After autologous stem cell transplantation all patients relapsed, and prior brentuximab vedotin exposure differed between cohorts. Data came from immunoSEQ multiplex PCR; TCRdb stores just in-frame clones and leaves some out. This table holds around 40,000 clones, 77% found once. Sequencing used peripheral blood mononuclear cells (PBMCs), obtained before the fourth cycle of nivolumab. The receptor set was obtained from a human donor with classical Hodgkin lymphoma.

This clone was seen more than once but under ten times. The V gene is TRBV28, the J gene TRBJ2-3; D is perhaps TRBD1 or TRBD2 (5 bases each). Trimming took off 4 bases at V and 8 bases at J, with 13 bases between the two ends. Germline CDR1 MDHEN, CDR2 SYDVKM. The CDR3 has 13 amino acids. For the CDR3, the DNA is TGTGCCAGCAGTTCGACCGGGACGCCTACGCAGTATTTT. Encoded protein: CASSSTGTPTQYF.

The CDR3 DNA sequence: TGTGCCAGCAGCCAATATTCAGAGTTTGGGACCCAGCATTTT. Translated: CASSQYSEFGTQHF. V is TRBV16 and J is TRBJ1-5; D unresolved. In germline, CDR1 is KGHSY, CDR2 FQNENV. The length of the CDR3 is 14 residues. Trimming cost V 1 base and J 11 bases, with 15 bases left between them.

The CDR3 spells CASSYFRASYEQYF. CDR3 DNA: TGTGCCAGCAGTTACTTCAGAGCGTCCTACGAGCAGTACTTC. The chain is built from TRBV6-5 and TRBJ2-7; D gene ambiguous. The CDR3 covers 14 residues. V lost 1 base, J lost 1 base, and 8 bases lay in between. Germline V gives CDR1 MNHEY, CDR2 SVGAGI.

This sequence joins TRBV29-1 and TRBJ2-7, with TRBD1 matching over 7 bases. Germline CDR1 reads SQVTM; CDR2 reads ANQGSEA. This CDR3 spans 11 amino acids. V was clipped by 7 bases and J by 3 bases; unmatched bases: 3. In DNA, the CDR3 is TGCAGCGCGAGGGACAGCTACGAGCAGTACTTC. Its translation is CSARDSYEQYF.

The genes are TRBV6-5 and TRBJ2-7, with D maybe TRBD2 (5 bases). V was shortened by 6 bases and J by 2 bases, with 14 bases between the two germline ends. The CDR3 has 14 residues. Germline CDR1 is MNHEY and CDR2 is SVGAGI. The CDR3 DNA sequence: TGTGCCAGCAGATCCAGCGCCGGGACCTACGAGCAGTACTTC. This gives the protein CASRSSAGTYEQYF.

The chain is built from TRBV2 and TRBJ2-3; 14 bases fit TRBD2. CDR1 SNHLY and CDR2 FYNNEI come from the germline V gene. V gave up 6 bases and J gave up 2 bases; unmatched junction bases: 4. This CDR3 is built from 16 residues. CDR3 in DNA: TGTGCCAGCAGCCGGACTAGCGGGGGGTTCACAGATACGCAGTATTTT. Amino acid sequence: CASSRTSGGFTDTQYF.

The rearrangement joins TRBV19 to TRBJ2-3; TRBD2 agrees at 14 bases. The germline V gene has CDR1 LNHDA and CDR2 SQIVND (reference sequence). This CDR3 comprises 19 residues. Trimming cost V 5 bases and J 4 bases; bases outside gene matches: 14. CDR3: CASSLRMRLAGGRADTQYF. For the CDR3, the DNA is TGTGCCAGTAGTCTTCGGATGCGACTAGCGGGGGGGAGGGCAGATACGCAGTATTTT.

The chain combines TRBV5-6 with TRBJ2-5, with 8 nucleotides matching TRBD1. This CDR3 is built from 15 residues. The germline V gene encodes CDR1 SGHDT and CDR2 YYEEEE. The junction had 6 bases not matched to a gene; V was cut back by 0 bases and J by 5 bases. For the CDR3, the DNA is TGTGCCAGCAGCTTGGCCGGACAGGGTTCGGAGACCCAGTACTTC. Translating it yields CASSLAGQGSETQYF.

This clone was detected only a few times. V gene TRBV4-1 combines with J gene TRBJ1-3; D is undetermined. Deletions cut 4 bases from V and 4 bases from J, with 14 bases between. CDR1 and CDR2 from the germline V gene are MGHRA and YSYEKL. The CDR3 loop spans 15 amino acids. The CDR3 loop reads CASSPFWEIGNTIYF. The CDR3 DNA reads TGCGCCAGCAGCCCTTTCTGGGAAATCGGAAACACCATATATTTT.

The genes are TRBV11-2 and TRBJ1-2; possibly TRBD1 for D (5 bases). This CDR3 spans 12 amino acids. Trimming removed 4 bases from V and 10 bases from J, with 13 bases in between. Germline loops: CDR1 SGHAT, CDR2 FQNNGV. CDR3 in amino acids: CASSWPGQYYTF. For the CDR3, the DNA is TGTGCCAGCAGCTGGCCGGGGCAATACTACACCTTC.

The rearrangement uses TRBV2 and TRBJ1-2, with D unclear. The CDR3 runs 14 residues. Trimming removed 5 bases from V and 2 bases from J, with 12 bases in between. In germline, CDR1 is SNHLY, CDR2 FYNNEI. Here the CDR3 DNA reads TGTGCCAGCAGTAAGACACCCAGAAACTATGGCTACACCTTC. Its translation: CASSKTPRNYGYTF.

This clone was observed a handful of times. The genes are TRBV19 and TRBJ1-5, with D unclear. Germline CDR1 and CDR2: LNHDA and SQIVND (reference sequence). The CDR3 is made up of 12 amino acids. The ends were cut back, 5 bases at V and 5 bases at J, with 7 bases in the middle. The CDR3 protein is CASSSGYQPQHF. DNA for the CDR3: TGTGCCAGTAGTTCGGGGTATCAGCCCCAGCATTTT.

The chain couples TRBV10-1 to TRBJ2-1, with D possibly matching TRBD1 (5 bases). CDR1 is WNHNN and CDR2 is SYGVQD in the germline V gene (reference sequence). Deletions cut 5 bases from V and 8 bases from J, with 13 bases between. The CDR3 covers 13 residues. The CDR3 DNA reads TGCGCCAGCAGTTGGCAGGGATACGATGAGCAGTTCTTC. This codes for CASSWQGYDEQFF.

The chain has TRBV4-3 and TRBJ1-2, with unresolved D. The V gene's germline CDR1 is LGHNA and CDR2 YSLEER. V was clipped by 0 bases and J by 7 bases, with 6 bases between them. This CDR3 spans 12 amino acids. CDR3 bases: TGCGCCAGCAGCCAAGACTACGGTGGCTACACCTTC. Amino acid sequence: CASSQDYGGYTF.

The chain combines TRBV6-5 with TRBJ1-1; D is uncertain. Trimming shortened V by 6 bases and J by 7 bases, and 15 bases separated the two germline ends. The V gene's germline CDR1 is MNHEY and CDR2 SVGAGI. The CDR3 is 13 amino acids. The CDR3, as DNA: TGTGCCAGCAGATACATCGGACGGGGTGAAGCTTTCTTT. It translates to CASRYIGRGEAFF.

This clone was counted a few times. V is TRBV4-3 and J is TRBJ1-6; D perhaps matches TRBD1 (6 bases). Between the trimmed V and J ends, which lost 7 bases and 6 bases, there was a span of 19 bases. The CDR3 contains 16 residues. Germline V lookup: CDR1 LGHNA, CDR2 YSLEER. DNA for the CDR3: TGCGCCAGCAAGGAAAGCTTACAGGGTGGTAATTCACCCCTCCACTTT. It encodes CASKESLQGGNSPLHF.

This chain uses TRBV5-1 with TRBJ1-2; 7 nucleotides line up with TRBD1. This CDR3 is built from 15 residues. Germline lookup yields CDR1 SGHRS and CDR2 YFSETQ. J lost 4 bases, V lost 0 bases, and 6 bases had no gene match. The CDR3: CASSLGGGAGYGYTF. The CDR3 DNA is TGCGCCAGCAGCTTGGGAGGGGGCGCTGGCTATGGCTACACCTTC.

The rearrangement uses TRBV2 and TRBJ2-6; no clear D gene. The ends were cut back, 0 bases at V and 3 bases at J, with 9 bases in the middle. Germline V gives CDR1 SNHLY, CDR2 FYNNEI. The CDR3 sequence is 16 residues long. The CDR3: CASSEAGFVGANVLTF. CDR3 coding DNA: TGTGCCAGCAGTGAAGCGGGGTTTGTTGGGGCCAACGTCCTGACTTTC.

The chain carries TRBV6-6 and TRBJ2-3, with TRBD2 as a possible D gene (5 bases). The CDR3 has 16 amino acids. Germline lookup yields CDR1 MNHNY and CDR2 SVGAGI (reference sequence). Between the trimmed V and J ends, which lost 5 bases and 6 bases, there was a span of 21 bases. The CDR3 protein is CASSPFLRAQRDTQYF. CDR3 nucleotide sequence: TGTGCCAGCAGTCCCTTTTTGCGGGCCCAAAGGGATACGCAGTATTTT.

This clone was seen a few times. The chain recombines TRBV5-1 with TRBJ1-2; maybe TRBD1 (5 bases). Trimming removed 2 bases at V and 8 bases at J, with 13 bases between. CDR1 and CDR2 from the germline V gene are SGHRS and YFSETQ. The CDR3 contains 13 residues. As DNA, the CDR3 is TGCGCCAGCAGCTTCAATACAGGAAACGGCTACACCTTC. Translating gives CASSFNTGNGYTF.

This clone showed up just a few times. The chain uses TRBV28 and TRBJ2-6, with D unclear. Deletions cut 11 bases from V and 3 bases from J, with 2 bases between. Germline CDR1 reads MDHEN; CDR2 reads SYDVKM. The CDR3 is 10 amino acids. The CDR3 sequence: CAGGANVLTF. CDR3 sequence (DNA): TGTGCCGGTGGGGCCAACGTCCTGACTTTC.

Only a few counts were recorded for this clone. This chain joins TRBV28 and TRBJ1-2; no definite D call. V shed 10 bases and J shed 3 bases, with 3 bases lying between them. This CDR3 is 9 amino acids long. From germline, CDR1 is MDHEN and CDR2 SYDVKM. The CDR3 sequence is CATDYGYTF. CDR3 DNA: TGTGCCACCGACTATGGCTACACCTTC.